Listed here are 2 T cell receptor beta chains from one sample, sequenced in a study of cytomegalovirus exposure and HLA in healthy donors. The PCR used 60 Vbeta and 13 Jbeta primers. Clones were sequenced by immunoSEQ multiplex PCR, and TCRdb holds only the in-frame ones, with some missing. The sample carries about 130,000 clones, about 86% recorded once. Input material: PBMCs. Receptors were obtained from a man aged 18 to 29 in good health and CMV-seronegative.

V gene TRBV6-1 combines with J gene TRBJ2-5; a weak D match, TRBD2 (5 bases). Germline V gene data show CDR1 as MNHNS and CDR2 as SASEGT. The CDR3 consists of 12 residues. Trimming stripped 11 bases from V and 0 bases from J, with 10 bases between. CDR3 amino acids: CALALYQETQYF. CDR3 DNA sequence: TGTGCCCTAGCACTGTACCAAGAGACCCAGTACTTC.

This chain joins TRBV6-5 and TRBJ1-1; D is undetermined. V shed 2 bases and J shed 5 bases, with 9 bases lying between them. The CDR3 covers 13 residues. CDR1 and CDR2 from the germline V gene are MNHEY and SVGAGI. The CDR3 reads CASSYRVGTEAFF. Here the CDR3 DNA reads TGTGCCAGCAGTTACCGGGTAGGAACTGAAGCTTTCTTT.